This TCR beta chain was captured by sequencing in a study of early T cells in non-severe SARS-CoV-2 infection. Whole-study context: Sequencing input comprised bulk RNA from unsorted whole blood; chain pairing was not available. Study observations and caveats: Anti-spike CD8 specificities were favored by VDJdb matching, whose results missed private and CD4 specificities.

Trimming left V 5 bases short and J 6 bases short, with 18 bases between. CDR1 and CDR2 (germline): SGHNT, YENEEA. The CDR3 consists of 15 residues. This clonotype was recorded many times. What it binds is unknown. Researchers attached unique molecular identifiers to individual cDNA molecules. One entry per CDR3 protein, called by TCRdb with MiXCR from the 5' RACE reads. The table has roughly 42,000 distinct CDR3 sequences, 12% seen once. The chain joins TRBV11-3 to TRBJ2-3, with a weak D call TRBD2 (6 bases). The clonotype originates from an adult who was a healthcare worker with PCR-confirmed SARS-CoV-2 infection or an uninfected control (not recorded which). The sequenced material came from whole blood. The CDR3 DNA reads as TGTGCCAGCAGCCGACTGGACTATCGAAGGGATACGCAGTATTTT. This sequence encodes CASSRLDYRRDTQYF. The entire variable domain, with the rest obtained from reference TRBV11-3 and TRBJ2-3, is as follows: EAGVVQSPRYKIIEKKQPVAFWCNPISGHNTLYWYLQNLGQGPELLIRYENEEAVDDSQLPKDRFSAERLKGVDSTLKIQPAELGDSAVYLCASSRLDYRRDTQYFGPGTRLTVL.